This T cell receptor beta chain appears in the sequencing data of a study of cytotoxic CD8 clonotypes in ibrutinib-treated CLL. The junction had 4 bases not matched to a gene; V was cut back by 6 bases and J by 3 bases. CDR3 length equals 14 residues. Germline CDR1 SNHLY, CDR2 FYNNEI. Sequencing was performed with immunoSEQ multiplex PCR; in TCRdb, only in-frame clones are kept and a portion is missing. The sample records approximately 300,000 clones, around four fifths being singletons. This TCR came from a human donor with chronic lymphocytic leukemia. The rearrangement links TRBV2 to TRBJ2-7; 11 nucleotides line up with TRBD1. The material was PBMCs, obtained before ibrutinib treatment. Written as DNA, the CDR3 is TGTGCCAGCAGGGGGGGACAGGGGGACTACGAGCAGTACTTC. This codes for CASRGGQGDYEQYF.